The 24 T cell receptor beta chains below were found in one sample sequenced in a study of blood T cells in healthy people across ages. A second PCR of 7 to 11 cycles used a sample-barcoded 5' primer and a J-beta primer mix. A single record per CDR3 protein comes from TCRdb applying MiXCR to the 5' RACE reads. The sample holds some 1.8 million distinct CDR3 sequences, 39% seen once. The sequencing input was blood. All receptors come from a human donor in good health.

The chain uses TRBV4-1 and TRBJ1-6; D call uncertain. Germline values: CDR1 MGHRA, CDR2 YSYEKL. The CDR3 is made up of 19 amino acids. Trimming removed 0 bases from V and 0 bases from J, with 15 bases in between. In DNA form, the CDR3 reads TGCGCCAGCAGCCAAGATGGGGAAACCGACGACTCCTATAATTCACCCCTCCACTTT. The encoded protein is CASSQDGETDDSYNSPLHF.

The sample holds one count of this clonotype. The chain uses TRBV6-1 and TRBJ2-1; D is uncertain. CDR3 length: 15 amino acids. Germline V gene sequence: CDR1 MNHNS, CDR2 SASEGT. The V end lost 1 base, the J end lost 0 bases, and 7 bases lay between the germline ends. CDR3 protein: CASSEVYSSYNEQFF. CDR3 DNA sequence: TGTGCCAGCAGTGAAGTGTACAGCTCCTACAATGAGCAGTTCTTC.

The chain employs TRBV6-2 or TRBV6-3 and TRBJ1-5; no definite D call. V was cut by 5 bases and J by 5 bases, with 10 bases left in between. The CDR3 sequence is 13 residues long. The germline V gene encodes CDR1 MNHEY and CDR2 SVGEGT. The CDR3 sequence: CASSPFWDQPQHF. The DNA for the CDR3 is TGTGCCAGCAGTCCATTTTGGGATCAGCCCCAGCATTTT.

The V call is TRBV11-3, the J call TRBJ2-5; tentative D call: TRBD1 (6 bases). CDR1 is SGHNT and CDR2 is YENEEA in the germline V gene. The CDR3 contains 14 residues. V dropped 7 bases and J dropped 0 bases, with 12 bases sitting between them. This CDR3 reads CASNRDRYQETQYF. The CDR3 region has the DNA TGTGCCAGCAACCGAGACAGGTACCAAGAGACCCAGTACTTC.

There are a few counts of this clonotype. This sequence joins TRBV6-6 and TRBJ1-2; the D is unclear. V was cut by 2 bases and J by 3 bases, with 10 bases left in between. The length of the CDR3 is 14 residues. CDR1 MNHNY and CDR2 SVGAGI come from the germline V gene (reference sequence). CDR3 nucleotide sequence: TGTGCCAGCAGTTACCGAACTACAGACTATGGCTACACCTTC. This codes for CASSYRTTDYGYTF.

This clonotype came up once. The CDR3 sequence is CSARAGQGSTEAFF. CDR3 nucleotides: TGCAGTGCTAGGGCGGGACAGGGTTCCACTGAAGCTTTCTTT. This chain links TRBV20-1 with TRBJ1-1; TRBD1 aligns across 9 bases. The CDR3 runs to 14 residues. With 3 bases clipped from V and 4 bases from J, the junction kept 6 bases outside the gene matches. From germline, CDR1 is DFQATT and CDR2 SNEGSKA (reference sequence).

The rearrangement joins TRBV5-1 to TRBJ1-1; D might be TRBD1 (5 bases). Trimming pared 3 bases from V and 0 bases from J, leaving 12 bases between. Per germline, CDR1 SGHRS and CDR2 YFSETQ. CDR3 length equals 15 residues. In DNA form, the CDR3 reads TGCGCCAGCAGCTACGGGGCCCACATGAACACTGAAGCTTTCTTT. Translated: CASSYGAHMNTEAFF.

This clonotype was seen only a few times. The rearrangement links TRBV10-3 to TRBJ2-1; tentatively, D is TRBD1 (6 bases). The CDR3 is 15 residues long. V lost 10 bases and J 5 bases, leaving 21 bases between the germline ends. Looked up from germline, CDR1 is ENHRY and CDR2 is SYGVKD. CDR3 sequence reads: CATYSPGENNNEQFF. DNA for the CDR3: TGTGCCACCTATTCCCCAGGGGAAAATAACAATGAGCAGTTCTTC.

This clonotype was seen a handful of times. As DNA, the CDR3 is TGTGCCACCAGCAGTAGCCGGACTAGCGGGACCACAGATACGCAGTATTTT. Encoded protein: CATSSSRTSGTTDTQYF. J is TRBJ2-3 and V is TRBV15; 12 bases are a match to TRBD2. Germline lookup yields CDR1 LNHNV and CDR2 YYDKDF (reference sequence). The CDR3 has 17 amino acids. Unmatched junction bases numbered 6, after V lost 3 bases and J lost 2 bases.

The chain uses TRBV12-3 or TRBV12-4 and TRBJ1-2; perhaps TRBD1 as D (6 bases). The CDR3 runs to 13 residues. The ends were cut back, 3 bases at V and 7 bases at J, with 12 bases in the middle. DNA of the CDR3: TGTGCCAGCAGTTTTATGGGGGGCGCTGGCTACACCTTC. It encodes CASSFMGGAGYTF.

Details on this clonotype: One base away lies a much larger clone, so this may be a sequencing read error. V and J are TRBV18 and TRBJ2-3, with 7 bases fitting TRBD2. The V gene's germline CDR1 is KGHSH and CDR2 LQKENI. The CDR3 is made up of 15 amino acids. The CDR3 coding sequence is TGTGCCAGCTCACCACTGGGGGGGACCACAGATATGCAGTATTTT. It encodes CASSPLGGTTDMQYF.

With regard to this clonotype: The junction departs from germline at one end; a sequencing error may be responsible. The gene calls are TRBV20-1 and TRBJ1-5, with a possible D match to TRBD1 (5 bases). There are 16 residues in the CDR3. CDR1 and CDR2 from the germline V gene are DFQATT and SNEGSKA (reference sequence). CDR3 in amino acids: CGARGGAWEGNQPQHF. CDR3 bases: TGCGGTGCTAGAGGAGGGGCCTGGGAGGGCAATCAGCCCCAGCATTTT.

The rearrangement uses TRBV7-2 and TRBJ1-5; no reliable D call. Trimming took 8 bases from V and 3 from J, leaving 11 bases between them. Germline CDR1 and CDR2: SGHTA and FQGNSA. This CDR3 contains 13 residues. The chain's CDR3 is CASAPSDNQPQHF. CDR3 bases: TGTGCCAGCGCCCCCAGTGACAATCAGCCCCAGCATTTT.

The V and J genes are TRBV27 and TRBJ2-7, with 9 bases identical to TRBD1. The CDR3 sequence is 16 residues long. Losses at the gene ends were 5 bases for V and 1 base for J; bases not matched to a gene: 9. The V gene's germline CDR1 is MNHEY and CDR2 SMNVEV (reference sequence). Written as DNA, the CDR3 is TGTGCCAGCAGTCCCCGAGGTGGGACAGGGTCCTACGAGCAGTACTTC. Amino acid sequence: CASSPRGGTGSYEQYF.

As to this clonotype: The junction departs from germline at one end; a sequencing error may be responsible. The genes are TRBV28 and TRBJ1-2; TRBD1 agrees at 8 bases. CDR1 MDHEN and CDR2 SYDVKM come from the germline V gene. The CDR3 runs to 14 residues. For the CDR3, the DNA is TGCGCCAGCAGTTTATCGGGACAGGACTATGGCTACACCTTC. Its protein is CASSLSGQDYGYTF.

This CDR3 reads CASSPRTTREAFF. The CDR3 nucleotides are TGTGCCAGCAGCCCCAGGACAACACGTGAAGCTTTCTTT. The V call is TRBV7-3, the J call TRBJ1-1; D is possibly TRBD1 (5 bases). The CDR3 has 13 amino acids. Trimming left V 5 bases short and J 7 bases short, with 14 bases between. Germline-derived CDR1 and CDR2 are SGHTA and FQGTGA.

This clonotype was counted at least ten times. The rearrangement uses TRBV7-2 and TRBJ2-1, with D possibly being TRBD2 (6 bases). Germline V gene lookup returns CDR1 SGHTA and CDR2 FQGNSA. V dropped 5 bases and J dropped 4 bases, with 15 bases sitting between them. The CDR3 is made up of 15 amino acids. DNA for the CDR3: TGTGCCAGCAGCCCTACCGCCGGGACTTACAATGAGCAGTTCTTC. Translation: CASSPTAGTYNEQFF.

The chain carries TRBV10-3 and TRBJ2-2; either TRBD1 or TRBD2 may supply D (5 bases each). The CDR3 contains 14 residues. V shed 8 bases and J shed 4 bases, with 14 bases lying between them. Germline CDR1 and CDR2: ENHRY and SYGVKD. DNA of the CDR3: TGTGCCATCGGTAGAGGGGCTCGCACCGGGGAGCTGTTTTTT. It specifies CAIGRGARTGELFF.

A few counts support this clonotype. The chain has TRBV3-1 and TRBJ1-4; TRBD1 is a possible D gene (5 bases). The length of the CDR3 is 16 residues. Germline CDR1 is LGHDT and CDR2 is YNNKEL (reference sequence). Trimming removed 0 bases at V and 8 bases at J, with 16 bases between. CDR3 residues: CASSQDPWDGTEKLFF. In DNA, the CDR3 is TGTGCCAGCAGCCAAGATCCTTGGGACGGGACGGAAAAACTGTTTTTT.

The table lists this clonotype with a few counts. This chain joins TRBV6-6 and TRBJ1-4; D uncertain. The CDR3 totals 14 residues. Germline CDR1 is MNHNY and CDR2 is SVGAGI (reference sequence). Trimming pared 0 bases from V and 8 bases from J, leaving 10 bases between. CDR3 amino acids: CASSYSSLGEKLFF. In nucleotides, the CDR3 is TGTGCCAGCAGTTACTCGTCTCTGGGGGAAAAACTGTTTTTT.

This clonotype was detected once. The chain links TRBV28 to TRBJ2-7; TRBD2 might be the D (5 bases). Trimming removed 6 bases from V and 2 bases from J, with 17 bases in between. The CDR3 is 15 residues long. CDR1 and CDR2 (germline): MDHEN, SYDVKM. The CDR3 DNA follows: TGTGCCAGCAGGAACACAGAGGGAGACACCTACGAGCAGTACTTC. This codes for CASRNTEGDTYEQYF.

The rearrangement links TRBV12-3 or TRBV12-4 to TRBJ1-1, with a tentative D call TRBD1 (5 bases). Trimming removed 3 bases from V and 5 bases from J, with 13 bases in between. The CDR3 has 14 residues. The CDR3 is CASSLSGRTTEAFF. The DNA of the CDR3 is TGTGCCAGCAGTTTGTCGGGACGAACTACTGAAGCTTTCTTT.

There are a few counts of this clonotype. This chain uses TRBV12-5 with TRBJ2-5; D not certain. The CDR3 totals 12 residues. The V and J ends lost 2 bases and 3 bases respectively, with 4 bases between them. In germline, CDR1 is LGHNT, CDR2 FRNRAP. For the CDR3, the DNA is TGTGCTAGTGGTTTGATAGAAGAGACCCAGTACTTC. It translates to CASGLIEETQYF.

This clonotype was observed many times. This sequence joins TRBV6-2 or TRBV6-3 and TRBJ2-7, with 9 bases matching TRBD1. Trimming cost V 6 bases and J 5 bases; bases outside gene matches: 14. This CDR3 region has 16 residues. From germline, CDR1 is MNHEY and CDR2 SVGEGT. CDR3 loop: CASRPPPGQGIHEQYF. DNA of the CDR3: TGTGCCAGCAGGCCACCCCCGGGACAGGGTATACACGAGCAGTACTTC.